This entry lists 32 T cell receptor beta chains sequenced from one sample in a study of CD8 T cells in ankylosing spondylitis. These receptors lack a known antigen. Points from the study as a whole: Seemingly characteristic of ankylosing spondylitis blood was a TCR beta motif consisting of roughly 8 highly homologous variants.

MiXCR, run by TCRdb on the 5' RACE reads, gives a single entry per CDR3 protein. Among some 840,000 distinct CDR3 sequences listed, 10% to 15% were seen once. The sample was blood, either unsorted or a sorted T cell fraction (not recorded which). These TCRs come from a male donor with ankylosing spondylitis.

V is TRBV4-2 and J is TRBJ2-1; 8 bases fit TRBD1. This CDR3 spans 18 amino acids. J was trimmed by 0 bases and V by 4 bases; bases with no gene match: 11. In germline, CDR1 is LGHNA, CDR2 YNFKEQ. CDR3 nucleotides: TGTGCCAGCAGCCCTAACCAGCTTACAGGGGGCTCCTACAATGAGCAGTTCTTC. Translation gives CASSPNQLTGGSYNEQFF.

The gene calls are TRBV5-1 and TRBJ1-4, with 7 bases identical to TRBD1. Trimming took 0 bases from V and 1 from J; bases not matched to a gene: 3. The CDR3 spans 16 residues. Germline-derived CDR1 and CDR2 are SGHRS and YFSETQ. This CDR3 is CASSLVRTGTNEKLFF. The CDR3 bases are TGCGCCAGCAGCTTGGTCCGGACAGGAACTAATGAAAAACTGTTTTTT.

J is TRBJ1-3 and V is TRBV2; D remains unclear. Germline lookup yields CDR1 SNHLY and CDR2 FYNNEI. The ends were cut back, 7 bases at V and 0 bases at J, with 7 bases in the middle. CDR3 length: 13 residues. The DNA for the CDR3 is TGTGCCAGCACATCCGACTCTGGAAACACCATATATTTT. Translating it yields CASTSDSGNTIYF. The full variable domain, completed using reference TRBV2 and TRBJ1-3, is EPEVTQTPSHQVTQMGQEVILRCVPISNHLYFYWYRQILGQKVEFLVSFYNNEISEKSEIFDDQFSVERPDGSNFTLKIRSTKLEDSAMYFCASTSDSGNTIYFGEGSWLTVV.

This clonotype was seen a few times. CDR3 in DNA: TGCAGTGCTTGGGGCCCGGAGGTCGATGAGCAGTTCTTC. This codes for CSAWGPEVDEQFF. The rearrangement links TRBV20-1 to TRBJ2-1; D possibly uses TRBD1 or TRBD2 (5 bases each). CDR3 length: 13 amino acids. Germline CDR1 is DFQATT and CDR2 is SNEGSKA (reference sequence). Trimming cost V 5 bases and J 8 bases, with 16 bases left between them.

This clonotype was seen only a few times. This sequence joins TRBV7-8 and TRBJ1-1, with D possibly TRBD1 on 5 matching bases. The CDR3 extends over 11 amino acids. The germline CDR1 and CDR2 sequences are SGHVS and FQNEAQ. The V gene lost 4 bases and the J gene lost 12 bases, with 12 bases spanning the gap. CDR3 sequence (DNA): TGTGCCAGCAGCTACGACAGACTAACTTTCTTT. Amino acid sequence: CASSYDRLTFF.

This clonotype was seen repeatedly, ten times or more. V gene TRBV5-1 combines with J gene TRBJ2-1; 7 nucleotides agree with TRBD1. CDR1 and CDR2 (germline): SGHRS, YFSETQ. This CDR3 is 14 amino acids long. V lost 4 bases, J lost 4 bases, and 5 bases stayed unmatched. The CDR3 loop is CASSRRGQYNEQFF. The CDR3 coding sequence is TGCGCCAGCAGCAGAAGGGGACAGTACAATGAGCAGTTCTTC.

V usage is TRBV29-1 and J usage is TRBJ1-1; no firm D call. The CDR3 has 13 residues. Germline V lookup: CDR1 SQVTM, CDR2 ANQGSEA. V was trimmed by 7 bases and J by 4 bases, leaving 16 bases between them. CDR3 sequence (DNA): TGCAGCGCCCGAAGTGGGGTTGGCACTGAAGCTTTCTTT. It specifies CSARSGVGTEAFF. The variable domain in full, with the rest retrieved from reference TRBV29-1 and TRBJ1-1, is SAVISQKPSRDICQRGTSLTIQCQVDSQVTMMFWYRQQPGQSLTLIATANQGSEATYESGFVIDKFPISRPNLTFSTLTVSNMSPEDSSIYLCSARSGVGTEAFFGQGTRLTVV.

The chain combines TRBV6-1 with TRBJ2-4, with D possibly TRBD1 on 6 matching bases. Germline CDR1 is MNHNS and CDR2 is SASEGT. The CDR3 length is 15 residues. V lost 5 bases to trimming and J lost 6 bases, with 17 bases between them. DNA for the CDR3: TGTGCCAGCAGTAGACCGGGACACCAGCGAAACATTCAGTACTTC. Translation gives CASSRPGHQRNIQYF.

This clonotype was seen once. The rearrangement joins TRBV20-1 to TRBJ2-3, with TRBD2 identical over 10 bases. J gave up 2 bases and V 6 bases, and 11 bases lay outside the gene matches. The V gene's germline CDR1 is DFQATT and CDR2 SNEGSKA (reference sequence). The CDR3 runs 16 residues. CDR3 DNA sequence: TGCAGTGCGCCCACATCCCTAGCGGGAGACACAGATACGCAGTATTTT. It translates to CSAPTSLAGDTDTQYF.

This chain links TRBV4-3 with TRBJ2-7, with D maybe TRBD1 (6 bases). The CDR3 sequence is 16 residues long. CDR1 is LGHNA and CDR2 is YSLEER in the germline V gene. Trimming removed 1 base from V and 4 bases from J, with 17 bases in between. CDR3 sequence: CASSQGIGTRLYEQYF. As DNA, the CDR3 is TGCGCCAGCAGCCAAGGGATAGGGACACGGCTATACGAGCAGTACTTC.

This clonotype was seen at least ten times. The chain has TRBV20-1 and TRBJ2-1, with 8 bases matching TRBD2. Germline CDR1 reads DFQATT; CDR2 reads SNEGSKA (reference sequence). CDR3 length equals 13 residues. J was trimmed by 4 bases and V by 6 bases; bases with no gene match: 5. CDR3: CSALAGPYNEQFF. In nucleotides, the CDR3 is TGCAGTGCCTTAGCGGGGCCATACAATGAGCAGTTCTTC.

Ten or more counts support this clonotype. CDR3 amino acids: CSARRGDTF. The CDR3 nucleotides are TGCAGCGCCAGGAGGGGCGACACCTTC. This sequence joins TRBV29-1 and TRBJ1-2, with D maybe TRBD1 (5 bases). With 7 bases removed from V and 12 bases from J, the gap between germline ends came to 12 bases. Germline CDR1 is SQVTM and CDR2 is ANQGSEA. CDR3 length: 9 residues.

At least ten counts were recorded for this clonotype. The chain uses TRBV5-1 and TRBJ2-7; 11 nucleotides line up with TRBD1. The germline V gene encodes CDR1 SGHRS and CDR2 YFSETQ. V shed 4 bases and J 4 bases; nucleotides not matched to a gene: 4. CDR3 length: 14 residues. The CDR3 protein is CASSKDRGQYEQYF. The CDR3 DNA reads TGCGCCAGCAGCAAGGACAGGGGGCAGTACGAGCAGTACTTC.

This clonotype was counted between two and nine times. The J gene is TRBJ2-7, the V gene TRBV7-3; D is undetermined. The V gene lost 1 base and the J gene lost 3 bases, with 7 bases spanning the gap. The CDR3 totals 13 residues. Germline V gene data show CDR1 as SGHTA and CDR2 as FQGTGA. In DNA form, the CDR3 reads TGTGCCAGCAGCTTAAACTCTTTCTACGAGCAGTACTTC. Protein product: CASSLNSFYEQYF.

The chain couples TRBV6-1 to TRBJ2-3; D possibly matches TRBD1 or TRBD2 (5 bases each). The CDR3 contains 15 residues. V dropped 6 bases and J dropped 2 bases, with 15 bases sitting between them. Per germline, CDR1 MNHNS and CDR2 SASEGT. This CDR3 is CASRRHGANTDTQYF. For the CDR3, the DNA is TGTGCCAGCAGAAGACACGGGGCCAACACAGATACGCAGTATTTT.

This clonotype was counted a few times. This chain joins TRBV4-2 and TRBJ2-2; D remains unclear. In germline, CDR1 is LGHNA, CDR2 YNFKEQ. CDR3 length: 14 residues. V was shortened by 3 bases and J by 1 base, with 6 bases between the two germline ends. The CDR3 nucleotides read TGTGCCAGCAGCCAGCGACAGAACACCGGGGAGCTGTTTTTT. It codes for CASSQRQNTGELFF.

In this sample, this clonotype turned up a few times. The chain is built from TRBV10-3 and TRBJ2-7; perhaps D is TRBD1 or TRBD2 (5 bases each). The germline V gene has CDR1 ENHRY and CDR2 SYGVKD. The germline V and J ends were trimmed by 9 bases and 2 bases, with 11 bases remaining between them. The CDR3 has 12 residues. The CDR3 DNA reads TGTGCCATAGGGGAGCACCCCTACGAGCAGTACTTC. It codes for CAIGEHPYEQYF.

The rearrangement joins TRBV2 to TRBJ1-2, with unresolved D. From germline, CDR1 is SNHLY and CDR2 FYNNEI. There are 11 residues in the CDR3. The ends were cut back, 7 bases at V and 8 bases at J, with 11 bases in the middle. CDR3: CASTVTEGYTF. CDR3 nucleotide sequence: TGTGCCAGCACTGTGACGGAAGGCTACACCTTC.

The J gene is TRBJ2-7, the V gene TRBV7-2; D is uncertain. Trimming removed 5 bases at V and 2 bases at J, with 13 bases between. Germline loops: CDR1 SGHTA, CDR2 FQGNSA. The CDR3 runs to 14 residues. The DNA for the CDR3 is TGTGCCAGCAGCCCCGAGGCGTGGACCTACGAGCAGTACTTC. Encoded protein: CASSPEAWTYEQYF.

The chain is built from TRBV20-1 and TRBJ2-1; TRBD2 agrees at 9 bases. The CDR3 sequence is 14 residues long. The V gene's germline CDR1 is DFQATT and CDR2 SNEGSKA (reference sequence). The junction had 7 bases not matched to a gene; V was cut back by 6 bases and J by 4 bases. CDR3 protein: CSASLSGGYNEQFF. In DNA, the CDR3 is TGCAGTGCCAGTTTGAGCGGGGGGTACAATGAGCAGTTCTTC.

This clonotype was counted a few times. V is TRBV4-3 and J is TRBJ2-4; D is ambiguous. The ends were cut back, 0 bases at V and 11 bases at J, with 14 bases in the middle. The germline gives CDR1 LGHNA, CDR2 YSLEER. The CDR3 is 14 residues long. The CDR3 protein is CASSQESSGTLQYF. Written as DNA, the CDR3 is TGCGCCAGCAGCCAAGAATCCTCTGGAACCCTTCAGTACTTC.

The table lists this clonotype with a few counts. The chain combines TRBV5-1 with TRBJ2-1, with D possibly being TRBD2 (5 bases). Germline V lookup: CDR1 SGHRS, CDR2 YFSETQ. V gave up 6 bases and J gave up 5 bases, with 18 bases separating them. The CDR3 runs to 15 residues. CDR3 in DNA: TGCGCCAGCACCCGGATCGAGGGTGTCCACAATGAGCAGTTCTTC. It encodes CASTRIEGVHNEQFF.

The chain carries TRBV9 and TRBJ2-3, with no clear D. CDR1 is SGDLS and CDR2 is YYNGEE in the germline V gene. The ends were cut back, 7 bases at V and 4 bases at J, with 16 bases in the middle. The CDR3 is 14 residues long. CDR3: CASSRGFSADTQYF. For the CDR3, the DNA is TGTGCCAGCTCCCGTGGGTTCTCGGCAGATACGCAGTATTTT. Full variable domain (rest looked up from reference TRBV9 and TRBJ2-3): DSGVTQTPKHLITATGQRVTLRCSPRSGDLSVYWYQQSLDQGLQFLIQYYNGEERAKGNILERFSAQQFPDLHSELNLSSLELGDSALYFCASSRGFSADTQYFGPGTRLTVL.

The rearrangement links TRBV5-5 to TRBJ2-7, with a tentative D call TRBD1 (6 bases). The CDR3 has 16 residues. CDR1 and CDR2 (germline): SGHKS, YYEKEE (reference sequence). V was pared by 0 bases and J by 0 bases, with 13 bases between. CDR3 in DNA: TGTGCCAGCAGCTTGGCCCGACAGGTCCTCTCCTACGAGCAGTACTTC. It codes for CASSLARQVLSYEQYF.

This clonotype showed up just a few times. The J gene is TRBJ1-5, the V gene TRBV4-2; D possibly corresponds to TRBD1 (5 bases). The CDR3 has 15 residues. Germline lookup yields CDR1 LGHNA and CDR2 YNFKEQ. V lost 4 bases to trimming and J lost 5 bases, with 15 bases between them. For the CDR3, the DNA is TGTGCCAGCAGCCCTCGACCGGGGGACGATCAGCCCCAGCATTTT. It codes for CASSPRPGDDQPQHF.

This clonotype was detected ten times or more. CDR3 nucleotide sequence: TGCAGTGCTAGAGTAGGGGACGGGAATCAGCCCCAGCATTTT. This sequence encodes CSARVGDGNQPQHF. V usage is TRBV20-1 and J usage is TRBJ1-5, with D perhaps matching TRBD1 (5 bases). The V end lost 1 base, the J end lost 4 bases, and 11 bases lay between the germline ends. Germline V gene sequence: CDR1 DFQATT, CDR2 SNEGSKA (reference sequence). The CDR3 has 14 amino acids.

The J gene is TRBJ1-5, the V gene TRBV6-2 or TRBV6-3; D uncertain. Per the germline V gene, CDR1 is MNHEY and CDR2 is SVGEGT. Trimming cost V 6 bases and J 3 bases, with 12 bases left between them. The CDR3 extends over 14 amino acids. The CDR3 loop reads CASRDGTSNQPQHF. CDR3 bases: TGTGCCAGCAGGGACGGCACTTCCAATCAGCCCCAGCATTTT.

This clonotype was counted between two and nine times. This chain connects TRBV20-1 to TRBJ2-1, with 7 bases aligning to TRBD1. Looked up from germline, CDR1 is DFQATT and CDR2 is SNEGSKA (reference sequence). The CDR3 is 15 residues long. With V trimmed by 6 bases and J by 3 bases, 11 bases remained unmatched. CDR3 nucleotide sequence: TGCAGTGCAATGGACAGGCAGAGATTCTACAATGAGCAGTTCTTC. It translates to CSAMDRQRFYNEQFF.

This clonotype appeared a few times. V usage is TRBV4-3 and J usage is TRBJ1-2; 9 bases agree with TRBD1. V was pared by 1 base and J by 5 bases, with 11 bases of the junction left unmatched. The CDR3 contains 17 residues. The germline V gene encodes CDR1 LGHNA and CDR2 YSLEER. CDR3 region: CASSQGFGTGHLYGYTF. The CDR3 DNA reads as TGCGCCAGCAGCCAAGGATTTGGGACAGGGCATCTTTATGGCTACACCTTC.

This clonotype was seen more than once but under ten times. The gene calls are TRBV6-5 and TRBJ2-2, with unresolved D. This CDR3 has 14 residues. The V gene lost 4 bases and the J gene lost 3 bases, with 9 bases spanning the gap. Germline assignment: CDR1 MNHEY and CDR2 SVGAGI. The CDR3 loop is CASSSLTYTGELFF. CDR3 DNA sequence: TGTGCCAGCAGTTCGCTTACATACACCGGGGAGCTGTTTTTT.

The V call is TRBV20-1, the J call TRBJ2-4; D is possibly TRBD2 (6 bases). Germline loops: CDR1 DFQATT, CDR2 SNEGSKA (reference sequence). V lost 7 bases to trimming and J lost 8 bases, with 18 bases between them. The CDR3 contains 13 residues. CDR3 in amino acids: CSVTRDGGDIQYF. The CDR3 coding sequence is TGCAGTGTAACTAGGGATGGAGGGGACATTCAGTACTTC.

This chain links TRBV20-1 with TRBJ2-5; D is uncertain. Trimming took off 5 bases at V and 4 bases at J, with 14 bases between the two ends. The length of the CDR3 is 13 residues. CDR1 is DFQATT and CDR2 is SNEGSKA in the germline V gene (reference sequence). The CDR3 nucleotides are TGCAGTGCTGGGGTGACGGTAGCAGAGACCCAGTACTTC. Translation: CSAGVTVAETQYF.